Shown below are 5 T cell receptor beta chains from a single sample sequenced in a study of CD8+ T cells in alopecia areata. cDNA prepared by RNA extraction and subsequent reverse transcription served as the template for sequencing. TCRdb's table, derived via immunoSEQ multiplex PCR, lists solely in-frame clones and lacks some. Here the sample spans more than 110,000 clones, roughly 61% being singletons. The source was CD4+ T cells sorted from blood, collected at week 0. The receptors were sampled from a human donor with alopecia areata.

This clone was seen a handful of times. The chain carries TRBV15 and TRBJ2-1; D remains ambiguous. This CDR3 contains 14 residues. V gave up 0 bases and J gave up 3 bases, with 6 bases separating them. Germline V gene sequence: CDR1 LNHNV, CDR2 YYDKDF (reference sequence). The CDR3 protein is CATSRDVIYNEQFF. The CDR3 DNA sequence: TGTGCCACCAGCAGAGACGTGATCTACAATGAGCAGTTCTTC.

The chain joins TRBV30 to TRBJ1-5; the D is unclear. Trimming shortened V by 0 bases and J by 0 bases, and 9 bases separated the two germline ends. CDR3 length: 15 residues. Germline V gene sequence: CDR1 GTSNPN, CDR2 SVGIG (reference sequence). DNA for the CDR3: TGTGCCTGGAGTGTATCCCGGAATAGCAATCAGCCCCAGCATTTT. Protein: CAWSVSRNSNQPQHF.

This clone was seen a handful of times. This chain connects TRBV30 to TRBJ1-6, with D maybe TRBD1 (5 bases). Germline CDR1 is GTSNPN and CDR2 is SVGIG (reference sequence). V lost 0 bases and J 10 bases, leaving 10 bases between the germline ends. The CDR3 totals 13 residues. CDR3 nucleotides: TGTGCCTGGAGTGTTAGGGGCCGCTCACCCCTCCACTTT. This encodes CAWSVRGRSPLHF.

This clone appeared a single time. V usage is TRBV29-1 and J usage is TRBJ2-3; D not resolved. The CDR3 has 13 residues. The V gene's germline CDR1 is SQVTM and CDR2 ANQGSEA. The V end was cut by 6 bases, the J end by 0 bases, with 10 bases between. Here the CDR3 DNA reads TGCAGCGTCCGTGGGCGGAGCACAGATACGCAGTATTTT. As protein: CSVRGRSTDTQYF.

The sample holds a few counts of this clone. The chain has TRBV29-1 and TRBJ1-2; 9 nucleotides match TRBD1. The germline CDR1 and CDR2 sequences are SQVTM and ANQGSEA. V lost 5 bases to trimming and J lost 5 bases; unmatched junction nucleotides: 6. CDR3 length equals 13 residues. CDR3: CSVLQGAQYGYTF. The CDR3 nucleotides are TGCAGCGTTTTACAGGGGGCGCAGTATGGCTACACCTTC.